A selection of T cell receptor beta chains follows, all from one sample in a study of low-dose radiotherapy and immunotherapy resistance in tumors. TCRdb reprocessed the reads with MiXCR, giving one entry per CDR3 protein. The sample carries 60,000 to 90,000 distinct CDR3 sequences, more than 25% recorded once. The starting material was PBMCs, obtained before treatment. These TCRs come from a female donor with ovarian cancer. The CDR3 runs from the conserved cysteine through the conserved F or W. Each record gives: clone size, J gene, D gene, V gene, CDR3 DNA, CDR3 protein. The D gene is left open where the match is weak. The size field is filled for only some rows; it gives once, few, many or a size class.

clone_size: many; j_call: TRBJ2-5; d_call: -; v_call: TRBV3-1; cdr3_nt: TGTGCCAGCAGCCAACAAGCCGGACAAGAGACCCAGTACTTC; cdr3_aa: CASSQQAGQETQYF
clone_size: many; j_call: TRBJ1-1; d_call: TRBD1; v_call: TRBV30; cdr3_nt: TGTGCCTGGAGTCCCCGGGACAGTGAAGCTTTCTTT; cdr3_aa: CAWSPRDSEAFF
clone_size: many; j_call: TRBJ2-1; d_call: -; v_call: TRBV29-1; cdr3_nt: TGCAGCGTTGAAGGCCGGGCAGGGGCCGACAATGAGCAGTTCTTC; cdr3_aa: CSVEGRAGADNEQFF
clone_size: -; j_call: TRBJ1-4; d_call: TRBD1; v_call: TRBV7-9; cdr3_nt: TGTGCCAGCAGCGCGGGACAGGGGACGGATGAAAAACTGTTTTTT; cdr3_aa: CASSAGQGTDEKLFF
clone_size: many; j_call: TRBJ1-2; d_call: TRBD1; v_call: TRBV20-1; cdr3_nt: TGCAGTGCTGGCATCCCCGGGACAGGGTATGGCTACACCTTC; cdr3_aa: CSAGIPGTGYGYTF
clone_size: many; j_call: TRBJ2-3; d_call: -; v_call: TRBV4-2; cdr3_nt: TGTGCCAGCAGCCAAGGCGAGATTTTCACAGATACGCAGTATTTT; cdr3_aa: CASSQGEIFTDTQYF
clone_size: -; j_call: TRBJ2-1; d_call: TRBD1; v_call: TRBV5-7; cdr3_nt: TGTGCCAGCAGCCCCAGGACAGGGGTGAATGAGCAGTTCTTC; cdr3_aa: CASSPRTGVNEQFF
clone_size: many; j_call: TRBJ2-5; d_call: TRBD2; v_call: TRBV29-1; cdr3_nt: TGCAGCGTTGAACCGGGACTAGTGTCCCAAGAGACCCAGTACTTC; cdr3_aa: CSVEPGLVSQETQYF
clone_size: many; j_call: TRBJ1-6; d_call: -; v_call: TRBV3-1; cdr3_nt: TGTGCCAGCAGCCAAGGCAATTCACCCCTCCACTTT; cdr3_aa: CASSQGNSPLHF
clone_size: many; j_call: TRBJ1-1; d_call: -; v_call: TRBV5-1; cdr3_nt: TGCGCCAGCACCCGAGCGGGCGGAGGGAACACTGAAGCTTTCTTT; cdr3_aa: CASTRAGGGNTEAFF
clone_size: few; j_call: TRBJ1-1; d_call: -; v_call: TRBV10-1; cdr3_nt: TGCGCCAGCAGTGAGTCCAGGCCTTTTGGGGGTGAAGCTTTCTTT; cdr3_aa: CASSESRPFGGEAFF
clone_size: -; j_call: TRBJ2-5; d_call: TRBD2; v_call: TRBV12-3/TRBV12-4; cdr3_nt: TGTGCCAGCAGGAAGACTAGCGGGGGGCCTCGGGAGACCCAGTACTTC; cdr3_aa: CASRKTSGGPRETQYF
clone_size: -; j_call: TRBJ2-7; d_call: TRBD2; v_call: TRBV11-3; cdr3_nt: TGTGCCAGCAGCTTCTCCGGGACTAGTGACTCCTACGAGCAGTACTTC; cdr3_aa: CASSFSGTSDSYEQYF
clone_size: few; j_call: TRBJ2-5; d_call: -; v_call: TRBV5-1; cdr3_nt: TGCGCCAGCAGCTGGGGATCCACTACGGGGAACCAGTACTTC; cdr3_aa: CASSWGSTTGNQYF
clone_size: many; j_call: TRBJ2-7; d_call: -; v_call: TRBV5-1; cdr3_nt: TGCGCCAGCAGCTCGGGGTTCGGGCCCTACGAGCAGTACTTC; cdr3_aa: CASSSGFGPYEQYF
clone_size: many; j_call: TRBJ2-1; d_call: -; v_call: TRBV28; cdr3_nt: TGTGCCAGCAGTTCAACCAGGGAGATGCGGTTCTTC; cdr3_aa: CASSSTREMRFF
clone_size: many; j_call: TRBJ2-1; d_call: -; v_call: TRBV29-1; cdr3_nt: TGCAGCGAAGGAGGGAGCTCCTACAATGAGCAGTTCTTC; cdr3_aa: CSEGGSSYNEQFF
clone_size: -; j_call: TRBJ2-1; d_call: -; v_call: TRBV5-1; cdr3_nt: TGCGCCAGCAGCTTGGCCCAGCCAGGGGAGGGGGCCGAATTATACAATGAGCAGTTCTTC; cdr3_aa: CASSLAQPGEGAELYNEQFF
clone_size: many; j_call: TRBJ2-1; d_call: TRBD2; v_call: TRBV7-8; cdr3_nt: TGTGCCAGCAGCTTTTTGGGGCCGGGACTAGGCTATGAGCAGTTCTTC; cdr3_aa: CASSFLGPGLGYEQFF
clone_size: -; j_call: TRBJ2-3; d_call: -; v_call: TRBV20-1; cdr3_nt: TGCAGTGCTAGAGATTTTGGCAGACAAAACACAGATACGCAGTATTTT; cdr3_aa: CSARDFGRQNTDTQYF
clone_size: many; j_call: TRBJ2-1; d_call: TRBD2; v_call: TRBV19; cdr3_nt: TGTGCCAGTAGACCCCCGGGACTAGCTACCAATGAGCAGTTCTTC; cdr3_aa: CASRPPGLATNEQFF
clone_size: -; j_call: TRBJ2-6; d_call: TRBD2; v_call: TRBV10-3; cdr3_nt: TGTGCCATCAGTGAACGTAGCGGGGGGGATAAATCCTCTGGGGCCAACGTCCTGACTTTC; cdr3_aa: CAISERSGGDKSSGANVLTF
clone_size: many; j_call: TRBJ1-1; d_call: -; v_call: TRBV19; cdr3_nt: TGTGCCAGTAGTCAGGGAGGGACTGAAGCTTTCTTT; cdr3_aa: CASSQGGTEAFF
clone_size: many; j_call: TRBJ1-3; d_call: TRBD1; v_call: TRBV4-1; cdr3_nt: TGCGCCAGCACCGGGACAGGGACTGGAAACACCATATATTTT; cdr3_aa: CASTGTGTGNTIYF
clone_size: -; j_call: TRBJ2-7; d_call: -; v_call: TRBV29-1; cdr3_nt: TGCAGCGTTGCTTTCCGCGGGATGGGCGAGCAGTACTTC; cdr3_aa: CSVAFRGMGEQYF
clone_size: -; j_call: TRBJ2-5; d_call: -; v_call: TRBV5-4; cdr3_nt: TGTGCCAGCAGCTTCCCTGGGGAGACCCAGTACTTC; cdr3_aa: CASSFPGETQYF
clone_size: many; j_call: TRBJ1-1; d_call: -; v_call: TRBV2; cdr3_nt: TGTGCCAGCAGTGAGGGAGGTGGGGTATGGTACACTGAAGCTTTCTTT; cdr3_aa: CASSEGGGVWYTEAFF
clone_size: few; j_call: TRBJ2-3; d_call: -; v_call: TRBV5-6; cdr3_nt: TGTGCCAGCAGCTTGGTTTGGGAGACTCCGAGCACAGATACGCAGTATTTT; cdr3_aa: CASSLVWETPSTDTQYF
clone_size: many; j_call: TRBJ2-7; d_call: -; v_call: TRBV30; cdr3_nt: TGTGCCTGGAGTTCCCTTTACCCCTACGAGCAGTACTTC; cdr3_aa: CAWSSLYPYEQYF
clone_size: few; j_call: TRBJ1-6; d_call: -; v_call: TRBV30; cdr3_nt: TGTGCCTGGAGTGGCCTCGCGACAGGTCTCTCCTATAATTCACCCCTCCACTTT; cdr3_aa: CAWSGLATGLSYNSPLHF
clone_size: many; j_call: TRBJ2-1; d_call: -; v_call: TRBV29-1; cdr3_nt: TGCAGCGTTGTTCCTCACCCCCGCAATGAGCAGTTCTTC; cdr3_aa: CSVVPHPRNEQFF
clone_size: many; j_call: TRBJ2-7; d_call: -; v_call: TRBV18; cdr3_nt: TGTGCCAGCTCACCTGCGGCCCTCTACGAGCAGTACTTC; cdr3_aa: CASSPAALYEQYF
clone_size: -; j_call: TRBJ1-1; d_call: TRBD1; v_call: TRBV19; cdr3_nt: TGTGCCAGTAGTATCAACAGGGGGCGAGGCTGGAACACTGAAGCTTTCTTT; cdr3_aa: CASSINRGRGWNTEAFF
clone_size: medium-sized; j_call: TRBJ2-2; d_call: -; v_call: TRBV11-2; cdr3_nt: TGTGCCAGCAGCACAGATCGTGCCGGGGAGCTGTTTTTT; cdr3_aa: CASSTDRAGELFF
clone_size: many; j_call: TRBJ2-1; d_call: TRBD1; v_call: TRBV4-2; cdr3_nt: TGTGCCAGCAGCCAACGACAGGGGGTCTACAATGAGCAGTTCTTC; cdr3_aa: CASSQRQGVYNEQFF
clone_size: many; j_call: TRBJ2-6; d_call: TRBD1; v_call: TRBV6-2/TRBV6-3; cdr3_nt: TGTGCCAGCAGTATTCAGGCAGGGGGAACTCCTGGGGCCAACGTCCTGACTTTC; cdr3_aa: CASSIQAGGTPGANVLTF
clone_size: many; j_call: TRBJ2-3; d_call: TRBD2; v_call: TRBV9; cdr3_nt: TGTGCCAGCAGCCCAGGACTAGCAGGAACAGATACGCAGTATTTT; cdr3_aa: CASSPGLAGTDTQYF
clone_size: many; j_call: TRBJ2-7; d_call: TRBD2; v_call: TRBV10-3; cdr3_nt: TGTGCCATCAGTGAGCGCGGGGGGGCCGTGGAGCAGTACTTC; cdr3_aa: CAISERGGAVEQYF
clone_size: many; j_call: TRBJ2-7; d_call: TRBD1; v_call: TRBV10-3; cdr3_nt: TGTGCCATCAGTGATTTAGGACAGGGGGCATACGAGCAGTACTTC; cdr3_aa: CAISDLGQGAYEQYF
clone_size: many; j_call: TRBJ2-7; d_call: TRBD1; v_call: TRBV29-1; cdr3_nt: TGCAGTGTGAAGGGCCTAGGACAGGGTGTCTACGAGCAGTACTTC; cdr3_aa: CSVKGLGQGVYEQYF